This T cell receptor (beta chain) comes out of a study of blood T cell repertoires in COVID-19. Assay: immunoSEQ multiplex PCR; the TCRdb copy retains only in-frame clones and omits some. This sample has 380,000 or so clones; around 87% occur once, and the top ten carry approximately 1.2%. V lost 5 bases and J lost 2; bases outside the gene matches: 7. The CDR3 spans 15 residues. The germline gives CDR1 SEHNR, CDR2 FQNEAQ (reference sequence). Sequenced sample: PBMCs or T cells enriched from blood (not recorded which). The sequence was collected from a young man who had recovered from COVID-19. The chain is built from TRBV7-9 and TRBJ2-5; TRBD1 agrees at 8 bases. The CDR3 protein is CASSVRQGAQETQYF. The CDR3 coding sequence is TGTGCCAGCAGCGTAAGGCAGGGGGCTCAAGAGACCCAGTACTTC.